The rows below give T cell receptor beta chains drawn from one sample of a study of T cell responses to AZD1222 COVID-19 vaccine. Libraries were prepared by immunoSEQ multiplex PCR; TCRdb keeps only in-frame clonotypes and omits some of them. Among about 150,000 clones listed, about 88% were seen once. This specimen consisted of peripheral blood, obtained on day 0 of AZD1222 vaccination. Receptors originate from an adult in good health. The conserved cysteine and the conserved F or W are not part of the CDR3 here. Fields, in order: clone size, V gene, CDR3 protein. Only some rows state a clone size, as once, few, many or a class for expanded clones.

>.|TRBV5-5
ASSLAYEQY
>.|TRBV5-1
ASSLRDPINEQF
>.|TRBV6-5
ASSADRAYGYT
>.|TRBV9
ASSVGYRLNTEAF
>.|TRBV5-8
AIGTPGLLHRELF
>.|TRBV24-1
ATSDPTPGRYEQY
>.|TRBV2
ATRTSPGDHSYEQY
>.|TRBV6-1
ASSELSSPLH
>.|TRBV9
ASSVGSRQTKYNEQF
>.|TRBV27
ASGLRRRETQY
>few|TRBV7-2
ASSGGLANQETQY
>.|TRBV15
ATSREGLAGLEQF
>once|TRBV4-1
ASSQVARADYGYT
>.|TRBV7-9
AAAQTSGGTRTRYNEQF
>.|TRBV3-1/TRBV3-2
ASSQDPRGLDTDTQY
>.|TRBV6-1
ASSEAPGVNTEAF
>.|TRBV5-1
ASSPQGVLNTEAF
>.|TRBV6-5
ASSGGQGRPHEQY
>.|TRBV5-4
ASSQDPGGEAF
>once|TRBV19
ASSTDREGNSPLH
>.|TRBV15
ATSRDPFSGRASEQF
>.|TRBV19
ASRPFALASGNTIY
>.|TRBV29-1
SVPRTGGSEQY
>.|TRBV18
ASSPRQGAVYEQY
>.|TRBV30
AGGTGGWETQY
>.|TRBV18
ASSPAGSSGNTIY
>.|TRBV6-5
ASSYSGTSGSPLH
>.|TRBV27
ASSSLKGGKNQPQH
>.|TRBV4-3
ASSQDPPYEQY
>.|TRBV18
ASSPPWGASYNEQF
>.|TRBV2
ASSEGKGWQPQH
>.|TRBV28
ASSRTVSFNEKLF
>.|TRBV7-2
ASATTLVASTDTQY
>few|TRBV5-1
ASSLMTGYPYEQY
>.|TRBV24-1
ATSDPSRHGNYGYT
>few|TRBV28
ASSRGRGLAYEQY
>.|TRBV5-1
ASSFRPGSSYNEQF